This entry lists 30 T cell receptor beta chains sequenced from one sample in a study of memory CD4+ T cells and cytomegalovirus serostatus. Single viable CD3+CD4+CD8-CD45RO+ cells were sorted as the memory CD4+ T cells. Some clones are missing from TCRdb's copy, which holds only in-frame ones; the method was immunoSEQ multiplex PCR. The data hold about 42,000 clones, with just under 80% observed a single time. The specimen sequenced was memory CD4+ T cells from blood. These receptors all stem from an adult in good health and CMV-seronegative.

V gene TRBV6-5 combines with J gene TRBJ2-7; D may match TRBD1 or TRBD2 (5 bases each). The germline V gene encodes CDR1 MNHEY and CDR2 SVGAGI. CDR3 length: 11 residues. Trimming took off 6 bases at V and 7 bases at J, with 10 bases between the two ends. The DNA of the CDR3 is TGTGCCAGCAGGGACGGGGCAGAGCAGTACTTC. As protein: CASRDGAEQYF.

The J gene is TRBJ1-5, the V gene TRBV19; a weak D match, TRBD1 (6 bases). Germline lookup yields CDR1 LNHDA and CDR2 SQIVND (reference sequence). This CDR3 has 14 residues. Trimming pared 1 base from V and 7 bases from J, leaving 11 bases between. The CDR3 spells CASSIVGGRQPQHF. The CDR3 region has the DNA TGTGCCAGTAGTATAGTTGGGGGCCGGCAGCCCCAGCATTTT.

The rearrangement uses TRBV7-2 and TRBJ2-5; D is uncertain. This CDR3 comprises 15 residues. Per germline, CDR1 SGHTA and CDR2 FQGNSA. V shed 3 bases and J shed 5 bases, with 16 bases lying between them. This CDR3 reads CASSFTRNNGETQYF. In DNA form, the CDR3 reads TGTGCCAGCAGCTTTACTCGAAACAACGGGGAGACCCAGTACTTC.

The chain's CDR3 is CASRGGGAIQNTEAFF. The CDR3 DNA follows: TGTGCCAGCCGGGGGGGAGGGGCCATCCAGAACACTGAAGCTTTCTTT. The chain uses TRBV2 and TRBJ1-1; perhaps TRBD1 as D (5 bases). Germline V gene sequence: CDR1 SNHLY, CDR2 FYNNEI. The CDR3 contains 16 residues. V was trimmed by 8 bases and J by 1 base, leaving 20 bases between them.

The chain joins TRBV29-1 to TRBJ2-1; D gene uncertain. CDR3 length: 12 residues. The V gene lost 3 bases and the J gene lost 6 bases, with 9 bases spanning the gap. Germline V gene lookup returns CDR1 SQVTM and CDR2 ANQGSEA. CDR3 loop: CSVEPSGNEQFF. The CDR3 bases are TGCAGCGTTGAGCCATCAGGCAATGAGCAGTTCTTC.

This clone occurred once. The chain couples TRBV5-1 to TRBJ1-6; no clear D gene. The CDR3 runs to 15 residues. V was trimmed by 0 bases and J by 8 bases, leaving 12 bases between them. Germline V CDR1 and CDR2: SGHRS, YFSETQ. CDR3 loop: CASSLVGSRDSPLHF. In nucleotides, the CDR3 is TGCGCCAGCAGCTTGGTGGGCAGCCGTGATTCACCCCTCCACTTT.

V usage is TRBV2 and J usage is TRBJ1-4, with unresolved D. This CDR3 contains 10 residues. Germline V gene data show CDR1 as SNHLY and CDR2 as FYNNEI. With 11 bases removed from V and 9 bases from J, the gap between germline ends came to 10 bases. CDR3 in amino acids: CASRVKKLFF. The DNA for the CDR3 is TGTGCCTCCCGGGTGAAAAAACTGTTTTTT.

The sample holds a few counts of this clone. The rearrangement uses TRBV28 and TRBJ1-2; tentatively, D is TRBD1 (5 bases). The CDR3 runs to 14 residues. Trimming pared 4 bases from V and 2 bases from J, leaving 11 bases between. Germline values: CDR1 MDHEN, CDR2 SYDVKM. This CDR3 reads CASSSNSGNYGYTF. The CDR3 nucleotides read TGTGCCAGCAGTTCGAACTCAGGGAACTATGGCTACACCTTC.

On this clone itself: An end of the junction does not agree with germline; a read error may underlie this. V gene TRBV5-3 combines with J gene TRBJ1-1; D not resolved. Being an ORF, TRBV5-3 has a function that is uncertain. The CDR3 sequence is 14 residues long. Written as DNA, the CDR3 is TGTGCCAGCAGCTTTTTGACAACGAACACTGAAGCTTTCTTT. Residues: CASSFLTTNTEAFF.

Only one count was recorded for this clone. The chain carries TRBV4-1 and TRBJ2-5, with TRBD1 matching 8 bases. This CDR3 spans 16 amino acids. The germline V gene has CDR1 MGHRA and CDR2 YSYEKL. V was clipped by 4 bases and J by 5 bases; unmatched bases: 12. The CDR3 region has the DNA TGCGCCAGCAGCCTCGTTACCGGGACAGGCAGGGAGACCCAGTACTTC. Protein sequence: CASSLVTGTGRETQYF.

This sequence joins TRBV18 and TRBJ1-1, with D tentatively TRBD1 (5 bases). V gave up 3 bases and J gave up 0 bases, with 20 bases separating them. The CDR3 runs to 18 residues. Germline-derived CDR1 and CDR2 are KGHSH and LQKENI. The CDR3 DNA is TGTGCCAGCTCACCTTACGGGGCGAGAAGTGCCATGAACACTGAAGCTTTCTTT. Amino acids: CASSPYGARSAMNTEAFF.

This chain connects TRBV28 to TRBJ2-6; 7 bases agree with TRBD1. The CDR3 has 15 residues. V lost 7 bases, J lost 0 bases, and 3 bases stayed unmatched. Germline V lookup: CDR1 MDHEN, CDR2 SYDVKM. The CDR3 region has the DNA TGTGCCAGCAAGGGGGCCACCTCTGGGGCCAACGTCCTGACTTTC. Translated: CASKGATSGANVLTF.

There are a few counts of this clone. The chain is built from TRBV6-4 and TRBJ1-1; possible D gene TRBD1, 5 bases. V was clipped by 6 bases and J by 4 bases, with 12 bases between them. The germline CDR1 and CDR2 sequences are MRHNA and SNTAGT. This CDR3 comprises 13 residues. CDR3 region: CASRGGGGTEAFF. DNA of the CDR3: TGTGCCAGCAGGGGCGGGGGAGGCACTGAAGCTTTCTTT.

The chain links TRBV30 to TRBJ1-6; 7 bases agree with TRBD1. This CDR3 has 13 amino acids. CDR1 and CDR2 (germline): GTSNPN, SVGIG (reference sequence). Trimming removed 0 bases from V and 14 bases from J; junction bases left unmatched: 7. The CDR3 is CAWSVRPRGTLHF. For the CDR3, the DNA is TGTGCCTGGAGTGTAAGGCCCAGGGGGACCCTCCACTTT.

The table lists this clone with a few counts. CDR3 residues: CASSPGASQGTQYF. For the CDR3, the DNA is TGTGCCAGCAGCCCCGGAGCTTCTCAGGGTACGCAGTATTTT. V usage is TRBV7-3 and J usage is TRBJ2-3, with D perhaps matching TRBD1 (5 bases). Trimming left V 5 bases short and J 8 bases short, with 17 bases between. CDR3 size: 14 residues. Germline assignment: CDR1 SGHTA and CDR2 FQGTGA. The full variable domain, with the rest looked up from reference TRBV7-3 and TRBJ2-3, is GAGVSQTPSNKVTEKGKYVELRCDPISGHTALYWYRQSLGQGPEFLIYFQGTGAADDSGLPNDRFFAVRPEGSVSTLKIQRTERGDSAVYLCASSPGASQGTQYFGPGTRLTVL.

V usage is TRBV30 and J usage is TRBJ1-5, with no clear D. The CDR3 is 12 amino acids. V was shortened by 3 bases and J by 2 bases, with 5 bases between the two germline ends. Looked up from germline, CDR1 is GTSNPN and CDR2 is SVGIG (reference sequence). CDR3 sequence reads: CAWSGGNQPQHF. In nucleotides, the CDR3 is TGTGCCTGGAGCGGAGGCAATCAGCCCCAGCATTTT.

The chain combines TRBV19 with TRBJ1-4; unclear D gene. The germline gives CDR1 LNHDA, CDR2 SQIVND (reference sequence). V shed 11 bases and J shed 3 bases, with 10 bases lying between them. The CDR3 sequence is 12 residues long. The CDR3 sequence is CALRLPNEKLFF. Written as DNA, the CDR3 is TGTGCCCTTAGGCTACCTAATGAAAAACTGTTTTTT.

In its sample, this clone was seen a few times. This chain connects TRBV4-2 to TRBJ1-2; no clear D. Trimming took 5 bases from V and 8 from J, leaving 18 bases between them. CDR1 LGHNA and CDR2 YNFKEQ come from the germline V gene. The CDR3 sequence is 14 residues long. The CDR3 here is CASSSQPPMGGYTF. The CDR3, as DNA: TGTGCCAGCAGCTCCCAGCCCCCTATGGGCGGCTACACCTTC.

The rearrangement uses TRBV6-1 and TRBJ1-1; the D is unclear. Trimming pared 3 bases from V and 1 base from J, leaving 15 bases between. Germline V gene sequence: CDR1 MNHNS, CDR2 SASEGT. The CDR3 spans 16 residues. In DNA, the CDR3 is TGTGCCAGCAGTGATTTGGGTAGGGAAGGGAACACTGAAGCTTTCTTT. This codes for CASSDLGREGNTEAFF.

The CDR3 nucleotides are TGTGCCAGCAGCTTAGACAGGCCTTCCTCTGGAAACACCATATATTTT. It encodes CASSLDRPSSGNTIYF. The chain employs TRBV7-8 and TRBJ1-3, with a tentative D call TRBD1 (5 bases). The V gene lost 1 base and the J gene lost 0 bases, with 10 bases spanning the gap. The CDR3 length is 16 residues. Per germline, CDR1 SGHVS and CDR2 FQNEAQ.

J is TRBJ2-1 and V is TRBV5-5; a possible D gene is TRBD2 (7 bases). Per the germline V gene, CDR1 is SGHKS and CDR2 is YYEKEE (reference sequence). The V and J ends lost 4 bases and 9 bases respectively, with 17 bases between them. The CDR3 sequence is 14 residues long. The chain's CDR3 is CASSLGGAGGEQFF. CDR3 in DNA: TGTGCCAGCAGCCTAGGGGGGGCCGGGGGTGAGCAGTTCTTC.

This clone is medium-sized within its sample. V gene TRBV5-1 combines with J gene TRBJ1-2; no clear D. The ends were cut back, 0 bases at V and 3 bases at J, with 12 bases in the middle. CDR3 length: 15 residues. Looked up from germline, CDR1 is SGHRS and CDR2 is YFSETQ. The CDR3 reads CASSLVKGSDYGYTF. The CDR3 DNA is TGCGCCAGCAGCTTGGTGAAAGGGTCCGACTATGGCTACACCTTC.

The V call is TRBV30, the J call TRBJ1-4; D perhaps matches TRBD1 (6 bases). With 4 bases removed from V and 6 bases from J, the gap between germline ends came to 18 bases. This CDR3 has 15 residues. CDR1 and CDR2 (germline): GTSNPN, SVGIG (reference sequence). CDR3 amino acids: CAWTRTDSLYEKLFF. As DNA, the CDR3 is TGTGCCTGGACTAGGACAGACTCCCTTTATGAAAAACTGTTTTTT.

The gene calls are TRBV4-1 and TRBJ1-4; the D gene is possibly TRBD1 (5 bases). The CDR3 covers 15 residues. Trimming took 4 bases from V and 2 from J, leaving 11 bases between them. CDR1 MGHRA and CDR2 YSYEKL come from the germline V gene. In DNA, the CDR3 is TGCGCCAGCAGCCCCGAGGGGAGGACTAATGAAAAACTGTTTTTT. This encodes CASSPEGRTNEKLFF.

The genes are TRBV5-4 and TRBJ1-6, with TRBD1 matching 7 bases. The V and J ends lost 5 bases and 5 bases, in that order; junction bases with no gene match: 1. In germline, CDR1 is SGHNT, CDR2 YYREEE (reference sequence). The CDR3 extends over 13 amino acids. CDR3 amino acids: CASRGQHNSPLHF. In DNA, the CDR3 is TGTGCCAGCAGGGGACAGCATAATTCACCCCTCCACTTT.

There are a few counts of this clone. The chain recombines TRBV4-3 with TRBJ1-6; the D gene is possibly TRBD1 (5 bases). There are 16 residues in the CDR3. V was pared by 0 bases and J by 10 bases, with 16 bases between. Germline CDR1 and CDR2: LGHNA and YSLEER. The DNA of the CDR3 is TGCGCCAGCAGCCAAGATCTTGTTCAACGGGGGTCACCCCTCCACTTT. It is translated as CASSQDLVQRGSPLHF.

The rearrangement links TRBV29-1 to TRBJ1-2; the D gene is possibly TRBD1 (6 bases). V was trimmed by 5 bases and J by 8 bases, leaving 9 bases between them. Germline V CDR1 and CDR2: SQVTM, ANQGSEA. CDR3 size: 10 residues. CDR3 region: CSVNRDGYTF. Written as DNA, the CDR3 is TGCAGCGTTAACAGGGACGGCTACACCTTC.

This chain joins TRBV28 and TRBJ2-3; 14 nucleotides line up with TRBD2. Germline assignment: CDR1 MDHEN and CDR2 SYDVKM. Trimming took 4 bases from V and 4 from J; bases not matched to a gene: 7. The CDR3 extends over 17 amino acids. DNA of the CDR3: TGTGCCAGCAGTTCGCCGGGACTAGCGGGGGTTGCAGATACGCAGTATTTT. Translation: CASSSPGLAGVADTQYF.

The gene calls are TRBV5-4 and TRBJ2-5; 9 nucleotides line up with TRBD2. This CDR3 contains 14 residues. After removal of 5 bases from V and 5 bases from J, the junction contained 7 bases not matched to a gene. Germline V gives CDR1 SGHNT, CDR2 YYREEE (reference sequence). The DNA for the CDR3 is TGTGCCAGCAGTTTAGCGGGGGTGACCGAGACCCAGTACTTC. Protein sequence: CASSLAGVTETQYF. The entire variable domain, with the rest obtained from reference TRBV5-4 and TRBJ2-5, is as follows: ETGVTQSPTHLIKTRGQQVTLRCSSQSGHNTVSWYQQALGQGPQFIFQYYREEENGRGNFPPRFSGLQFPNYSSELNVNALELDDSALYLCASSLAGVTETQYFGPGTRLLVL.

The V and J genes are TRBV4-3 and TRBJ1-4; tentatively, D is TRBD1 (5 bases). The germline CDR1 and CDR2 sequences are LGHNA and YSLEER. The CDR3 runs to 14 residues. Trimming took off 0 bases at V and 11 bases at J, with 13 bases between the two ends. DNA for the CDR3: TGCGCCAGCAGCCAAGATTGGCAGGGCCTCAAACTGTTTTTT. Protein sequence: CASSQDWQGLKLFF.